What follows describes a single T cell receptor beta chain. The assay was immunoSEQ multiplex PCR, and TCRdb's table has in-frame clones only and misses some. The profile shows about 44,000 clones, 80% to 95% of them singletons. These data are taken from a study of T cell changes during pregnancy in multiple sclerosis. The germline V gene has CDR1 MNHEY and CDR2 SVGAGI. The V and J ends lost 9 bases and 4 bases respectively, with 19 bases between them. The CDR3 contains 15 residues. The material was CD4+ T cells from peripheral blood mononuclear cells, obtained in the first trimester of pregnancy. The sequence derives from a female donor with multiple sclerosis, enrolled in a pregnancy study. The chain uses TRBV6-5 and TRBJ2-1; TRBD2 is a possible D gene (6 bases). CDR3 region: CASAQGGIFYNEQFF. The CDR3 DNA reads as TGTGCCAGTGCTCAGGGAGGAATTTTTTACAATGAGCAGTTCTTC.